Listed here are 21 T cell receptor beta chains from one sample, sequenced in a study of blood T cell repertoires in COVID-19. The data were produced by immunoSEQ multiplex PCR, yet TCRdb's version contains in-frame clones alone and is incomplete. Of fewer than 45,000 clones in the sample, around 80% were seen once. The material sequenced was peripheral blood. These receptor sequences come from a man between 60 and 75 years old with COVID-19, enrolled during active disease.

Points on this clone: Other DNA variants within this sample encode the same CDR3. The rearrangement joins TRBV28 to TRBJ2-7, with 7 bases fitting TRBD1. The CDR3 extends over 14 amino acids. Germline assignment: CDR1 MDHEN and CDR2 SYDVKM. The J segment lost 2 bases and the V segment lost 3 bases, leaving 4 bases of the junction unmatched. In DNA, the CDR3 is TGTGCCAGCAGTTTTACAGGGGCGCCCTACGAGCAGTACTTC. Its protein is CASSFTGAPYEQYF.

The V and J genes are TRBV6-5 and TRBJ2-1; D is unclear. The germline V and J ends were trimmed by 5 bases and 6 bases, with 11 bases remaining between them. The CDR3 contains 13 residues. Germline values: CDR1 MNHEY, CDR2 SVGAGI. The CDR3: CASSIAHGNEQFF. The CDR3 DNA follows: TGTGCCAGCAGTATAGCACACGGCAATGAGCAGTTCTTC.

V is TRBV19 and J is TRBJ2-2, with a possible D match to TRBD1 (5 bases). V was cut by 8 bases and J by 3 bases, with 10 bases left in between. The germline V gene has CDR1 LNHDA and CDR2 SQIVND (reference sequence). There are 13 residues in the CDR3. The CDR3 region is CASSDTYTGELFF. DNA for the CDR3: TGTGCCAGTTCGGACACATACACCGGGGAGCTGTTTTTT.

The chain recombines TRBV27 with TRBJ2-6; 7 nucleotides match TRBD2. The CDR3 is 18 amino acids. The V gene end was trimmed by 5 bases and the J gene end by 0 bases; junction bases not matched to a gene: 10. Germline V gives CDR1 MNHEY, CDR2 SMNVEV (reference sequence). The CDR3 coding sequence is TGTGCCAGCAGTCCGCGGTGGACTAGTTTCTCTGGGGCCAACGTCCTGACTTTC. Translated, it gives CASSPRWTSFSGANVLTF.

The rearrangement joins TRBV19 to TRBJ1-2; 7 bases are a match to TRBD1. Germline assignment: CDR1 LNHDA and CDR2 SQIVND (reference sequence). The CDR3 is 15 residues long. Germline trimming cut 3 bases from V and 4 bases from J; bases unmatched to any gene: 8. CDR3 DNA: TGTGCCAGTAGTATTGGGAGCAGGGGGTCCTATGGCTACACCTTC. Its translation is CASSIGSRGSYGYTF.

The J gene is TRBJ1-1, the V gene TRBV5-1; D unresolved. Per germline, CDR1 SGHRS and CDR2 YFSETQ. V was pared by 0 bases and J by 3 bases, with 12 bases between. The CDR3 has 15 amino acids. CDR3 sequence: CASSLGYPGDTEAFF. The CDR3 DNA is TGCGCCAGCAGCTTGGGATACCCCGGGGACACTGAAGCTTTCTTT.

This chain joins TRBV12-5 and TRBJ2-1; 7 bases map to TRBD1. Germline V gene data show CDR1 as LGHNT and CDR2 as FRNRAP. The CDR3 extends over 12 amino acids. V lost 4 bases, J lost 10 bases, and 4 bases stayed unmatched. CDR3 sequence: CASGSGQAEQFF. CDR3 coding DNA: TGTGCTAGTGGTTCCGGACAGGCCGAGCAGTTCTTC. The variable domain in full, completed from reference TRBV12-5 and TRBJ2-1, reads DARVTQTPRHKVTEMGQEVTMRCQPILGHNTVFWYRQTMMQGLELLAYFRNRAPLDDSGMPKDRFSAEMPDATLATLKIQPSEPRDSAVYFCASGSGQAEQFFGPGTRLTVL.

The V call is TRBV29-1, the J call TRBJ1-2; D not resolved. Germline V gives CDR1 SQVTM, CDR2 ANQGSEA. V dropped 2 bases and J dropped 3 bases, with 7 bases sitting between them. The CDR3 consists of 12 residues. The DNA of the CDR3 is TGCAGCGTTGAACGGGTCGACTATGGCTACACCTTC. As protein: CSVERVDYGYTF.

Details on this clone: Different DNA sequences within this sample yield the same CDR3. The genes are TRBV28 and TRBJ1-3; a possible D gene is TRBD1 (5 bases). The CDR3 has 14 residues. V was clipped by 2 bases and J by 3 bases, with 8 bases between them. Germline-derived CDR1 and CDR2 are MDHEN and SYDVKM. The CDR3 bases are TGTGCCAGCAGTTTACAGGGTTATGGAAACACCATATATTTT. It yields the protein CASSLQGYGNTIYF.

The V call is TRBV19, the J call TRBJ1-4; 7 bases are a match to TRBD1. The germline gives CDR1 LNHDA, CDR2 SQIVND (reference sequence). Trimming took 6 bases from V and 8 from J; bases not matched to a gene: 3. The CDR3 loop spans 12 amino acids. The CDR3 reads CASRRQGEKLFF. The CDR3 bases are TGTGCCAGTAGACGACAGGGCGAAAAACTGTTTTTT.

This clone occurred once. J is TRBJ2-3 and V is TRBV30; D not resolved. The germline V gene encodes CDR1 GTSNPN and CDR2 SVGIG (reference sequence). This CDR3 region has 12 residues. The V end was cut by 1 base, the J end by 0 bases, with 2 bases between. The DNA of the CDR3 is TGTGCCTGGAGTGCGAGCACAGATACGCAGTATTTT. Its translation is CAWSASTDTQYF.

V and J are TRBV9 and TRBJ1-4; TRBD1 is a possible D gene (6 bases). The CDR3 spans 14 residues. CDR1 and CDR2 (germline): SGDLS, YYNGEE. Trimming left V 4 bases short and J 8 bases short, with 15 bases between. This CDR3 is CASSPFTGNEKLFF. CDR3 nucleotide sequence: TGTGCCAGCAGCCCCTTTACAGGGAACGAAAAACTGTTTTTT.

This clone was counted once. The chain is built from TRBV5-4 and TRBJ2-2, with D possibly TRBD1 on 6 matching bases. The CDR3 contains 15 residues. V was shortened by 4 bases and J by 5 bases, with 15 bases between the two germline ends. Germline CDR1 is SGHNT and CDR2 is YYREEE (reference sequence). CDR3 bases: TGTGCCAGCAGCAAACCCGGGACACAGACCGGGGAGCTGTTTTTT. Amino acids: CASSKPGTQTGELFF.

This clone was observed a single time. The chain is built from TRBV6-6 and TRBJ2-4, with 10 bases that match TRBD1. CDR1 and CDR2 (germline): MNHNY, SVGAGI (reference sequence). The CDR3 contains 15 residues. V gave up 6 bases and J gave up 9 bases; unmatched junction bases: 11. This CDR3 is CASSPQDRGNTIQYF. CDR3 DNA sequence: TGTGCCAGCAGCCCCCAGGACAGGGGGAACACCATTCAGTACTTC.

This clone was counted a single time. This chain's CDR3 is CASSILAGDDTQYF. The CDR3 region has the DNA TGTGCCAGCAGTATACTAGCGGGAGACGATACGCAGTATTTT. The chain uses TRBV6-5 and TRBJ2-3; 11 positions match TRBD2. This CDR3 has 14 amino acids. Unmatched junction bases numbered 4, after V lost 5 bases and J lost 6 bases. The germline CDR1 and CDR2 sequences are MNHEY and SVGAGI.

V is TRBV7-2 and J is TRBJ1-2; D not resolved. The CDR3 has 13 amino acids. Germline V gene lookup returns CDR1 SGHTA and CDR2 FQGNSA. Trimming pared 3 bases from V and 3 bases from J, leaving 8 bases between. CDR3 in amino acids: CASSLSRDYGYTF. For the CDR3, the DNA is TGTGCCAGCAGCTTGTCTAGAGACTATGGCTACACCTTC.

The chain links TRBV7-8 to TRBJ1-2, with D unclear. In germline, CDR1 is SGHVS, CDR2 FQNEAQ. Trimming removed 1 base from V and 1 base from J, with 7 bases in between. The CDR3 is 14 amino acids. The CDR3 loop is CASSLEHINYGYTF. The DNA of the CDR3 is TGTGCCAGCAGCTTAGAACATATTAACTATGGCTACACCTTC.

This clone was seen a single time. Written as DNA, the CDR3 is TGTGCCATCAGTGAAGTTTGGGAGGCGCGGAACACTGAAGCTTTCTTT. It encodes CAISEVWEARNTEAFF. The J gene is TRBJ1-1, the V gene TRBV10-3; D is unresolved. Germline V gene sequence: CDR1 ENHRY, CDR2 SYGVKD. The CDR3 is 16 amino acids. Trimming took off 3 bases at V and 1 base at J, with 15 bases between the two ends.

Here the CDR3 reads CASSYGSQNSPLHF. CDR3 sequence (DNA): TGTGCCAGCAGTTACGGGAGCCAAAATTCACCCCTCCACTTT. The rearrangement uses TRBV6-5 and TRBJ1-6; D is uncertain. There are 14 residues in the CDR3. Between the trimmed V and J ends, which lost 2 bases and 7 bases, there was a span of 9 bases. In germline, CDR1 is MNHEY, CDR2 SVGAGI.

The V call is TRBV10-3, the J call TRBJ1-1, with D unresolved. V shed 4 bases and J shed 0 bases, with 9 bases lying between them. Germline V gene lookup returns CDR1 ENHRY and CDR2 SYGVKD. This CDR3 spans 14 amino acids. The CDR3 DNA reads TGTGCCATCAGTGGGCAGTCCTTGAACACTGAAGCTTTCTTT. Translated, it gives CAISGQSLNTEAFF.

V and J are TRBV19 and TRBJ1-6; TRBD1 aligns across 9 bases. Germline CDR1 is LNHDA and CDR2 is SQIVND (reference sequence). Losses at the gene ends were 6 bases for V and 9 bases for J; bases not matched to a gene: 15. The length of the CDR3 is 17 residues. The CDR3 DNA follows: TGTGCCAGTAGCCCCAGGGCTCCGGGACAGGGAGTTTCACCCCTCCACTTT. Translating gives CASSPRAPGQGVSPLHF.